The next 23 T cell receptor beta chains were all read from a single sample in a study of blood T cell repertoires in COVID-19. Only in-frame clones appear in the TCRdb table, and some are missing; sequencing was by immunoSEQ multiplex PCR. The table includes a few hundred thousand clones, around 90% detected once. The sequencing input was peripheral blood. These TCRs come from a woman in her 50s with COVID-19, enrolled during active disease.

Concerning this clone: Other DNA sequences of this sample code for an identical CDR3. This rearrangement joins TRBV24-1 to TRBJ2-1, with TRBD1 identical over 8 bases. The CDR3 runs 13 residues. The germline V gene has CDR1 KGHDR and CDR2 SFDVKD. V gave up 9 bases and J gave up 0 bases; unmatched junction bases: 0. The CDR3 spells CATGTGSYNEQFF. The CDR3 DNA reads as TGTGCCACCGGGACAGGCTCCTACAATGAGCAGTTCTTC.

The rearrangement uses TRBV6-5 and TRBJ2-2; D call uncertain. Trimming took off 5 bases at V and 2 bases at J, with 3 bases between the two ends. Per the germline V gene, CDR1 is MNHEY and CDR2 is SVGAGI. This CDR3 region has 12 residues. The CDR3 reads CASSQNTGELFF. CDR3 DNA: TGTGCCAGCAGTCAAAACACCGGGGAGCTGTTTTTT.

The V gene is TRBV7-9, the J gene TRBJ2-5, with 12 bases identical to TRBD2. Germline lookup yields CDR1 SEHNR and CDR2 FQNEAQ (reference sequence). The ends lost 4 bases at V and 0 bases at J; junction bases unmatched: 9. The CDR3 extends over 18 amino acids. In DNA, the CDR3 is TGTGCCAGCAGCTCAATCGGACTAGCGGGATACTACCAAGAGACCCAGTACTTC. Its translation: CASSSIGLAGYYQETQYF. The full variable domain, rest sourced from reference TRBV7-9 and TRBJ2-5, is DTGVSQNPRHKITKRGQNVTFRCDPISEHNRLYWYRQTLGQGPEFLTYFQNEAQLEKSRLLSDRFSAERPKGSFSTLEIQRTEQGDSAMYLCASSSIGLAGYYQETQYFGPGTRLLVL.

J is TRBJ1-2 and V is TRBV7-9; D is unresolved. Trimming took 5 bases from V and 1 from J, leaving 17 bases between them. Germline V lookup: CDR1 SEHNR, CDR2 FQNEAQ (reference sequence). The CDR3 is 16 residues long. CDR3 DNA sequence: TGTGCCAGCAGCACACTAAGGACGGCGGGTAACTATGGCTACACCTTC. Translating it yields CASSTLRTAGNYGYTF.

This rearrangement joins TRBV7-2 to TRBJ1-2; D is possibly TRBD1 (6 bases). The CDR3 contains 13 residues. The germline V gene encodes CDR1 SGHTA and CDR2 FQGNSA. Trimming took 4 bases from V and 8 from J, leaving 14 bases between them. CDR3 in amino acids: CASSSPFRGGYTF. CDR3 nucleotides: TGTGCCAGCAGCTCCCCGTTTAGGGGGGGCTACACCTTC.

The rearrangement links TRBV5-1 to TRBJ2-3; D is undetermined. The V gene's germline CDR1 is SGHRS and CDR2 YFSETQ. Trimming cost V 3 bases and J 4 bases, with 6 bases left between them. This CDR3 region has 12 residues. The DNA of the CDR3 is TGCGCCAGCAGCTCCCTCCCAGATACGCAGTATTTT. It yields the protein CASSSLPDTQYF.

The chain couples TRBV27 to TRBJ2-1; 11 bases map to TRBD2. The ends lost 4 bases at V and 2 bases at J; junction bases unmatched: 4. CDR3 length: 16 amino acids. CDR1 and CDR2 (germline): MNHEY, SMNVEV (reference sequence). The CDR3 region has the DNA TGTGCCAGCAGTTACTTAGCGGGAGGGCCCTACAATGAGCAGTTCTTC. It yields the protein CASSYLAGGPYNEQFF.

The rearrangement joins TRBV18 to TRBJ1-1; maybe TRBD1 (6 bases). CDR1 is KGHSH and CDR2 is LQKENI in the germline V gene. This CDR3 contains 14 residues. Trimming took off 4 bases at V and 1 base at J, with 10 bases between the two ends. CDR3 nucleotides: TGTGCCAGCTCACGGGACACGGGGAACACTGAAGCTTTCTTT. As protein: CASSRDTGNTEAFF.

The rearrangement uses TRBV24-1 and TRBJ2-5; 7 nucleotides line up with TRBD2. This CDR3 has 15 amino acids. Per germline, CDR1 KGHDR and CDR2 SFDVKD. V lost 9 bases and J lost 1; bases outside the gene matches: 10. CDR3 nucleotides: TGTGCCACCTCCGACGGGCAGCGGGGCCAAGAGACCCAGTACTTC. Encoded protein: CATSDGQRGQETQYF.

V and J are TRBV5-1 and TRBJ2-5; D is unclear. The CDR3 covers 15 residues. Trimming pared 4 bases from V and 4 bases from J, leaving 17 bases between. Per germline, CDR1 SGHRS and CDR2 YFSETQ. The CDR3 sequence is CASSVRLGRSETQYF. The CDR3 DNA follows: TGCGCCAGCAGCGTTCGTCTGGGCAGGTCAGAGACCCAGTACTTC.

The V call is TRBV11-3, the J call TRBJ2-7, with 10 nucleotides matching TRBD1. The CDR3 is 14 amino acids. Unmatched junction bases numbered 5, after V lost 5 bases and J lost 4 bases. The V gene's germline CDR1 is SGHNT and CDR2 YENEEA. The DNA of the CDR3 is TGTGCCAGCAGCCCGGGACAGGGGAGGTACGAGCAGTACTTC. Residues: CASSPGQGRYEQYF.

V and J are TRBV27 and TRBJ1-4, with TRBD1 matching over 8 bases. The CDR3 is 15 residues long. V trimming: 4 bases; J trimming: 5 bases; junction bases outside the gene matches: 6. Looked up from germline, CDR1 is MNHEY and CDR2 is SMNVEV (reference sequence). CDR3 DNA: TGTGCCAGCAGTTCCCACCGGGACAGGAATGAAAAACTGTTTTTT. It translates to CASSSHRDRNEKLFF.

The chain has TRBV5-1 and TRBJ2-7; 9 positions agree with TRBD2. The V gene end was trimmed by 0 bases and the J gene end by 4 bases; junction bases not matched to a gene: 11. Germline values: CDR1 SGHRS, CDR2 YFSETQ. The CDR3 extends over 17 amino acids. Here the CDR3 reads CASSLGIRGRAEYEQYF. For the CDR3, the DNA is TGCGCCAGCAGCTTGGGGATCCGCGGGAGGGCTGAGTACGAGCAGTACTTC.

This chain uses TRBV19 with TRBJ1-2; the match to TRBD1 covers 9 bases. Trimming at V came to 4 bases and at J to 8 bases, leaving 14 bases not matched to a gene. Germline CDR1 and CDR2: LNHDA and SQIVND (reference sequence). The CDR3 totals 16 residues. The CDR3 spells CASSTKTGTGKTGYTF. The DNA of the CDR3 is TGTGCCAGTAGTACTAAAACCGGGACAGGGAAGACGGGCTACACCTTC.

The chain links TRBV6-5 to TRBJ2-7; unclear D gene. This CDR3 has 14 residues. V dropped 4 bases and J dropped 5 bases, with 15 bases sitting between them. CDR1 is MNHEY, CDR2 SVGAGI, per germline. CDR3 residues: CASSSPRGNDEQYF. The DNA of the CDR3 is TGTGCCAGCAGTTCACCCCGCGGTAACGACGAGCAGTACTTC.

V usage is TRBV6-6 and J usage is TRBJ2-5; D gene unclear. Trimming left V 0 bases short and J 4 bases short, with 9 bases between. Germline lookup yields CDR1 MNHNY and CDR2 SVGAGI (reference sequence). The CDR3 length is 14 residues. The CDR3 sequence is CASSYSTRIETQYF. The CDR3 DNA follows: TGTGCCAGCAGTTACTCGACAAGGATAGAGACCCAGTACTTC.

The chain links TRBV19 to TRBJ2-2; TRBD1 agrees at 11 bases. The CDR3 totals 16 residues. Unmatched junction bases numbered 7, after V lost 5 bases and J lost 5 bases. In germline, CDR1 is LNHDA, CDR2 SQIVND (reference sequence). CDR3 nucleotides: TGTGCCAGTAGTCAGCGGACAGGGGGCAATACCGGGGAGCTGTTTTTT. It yields the protein CASSQRTGGNTGELFF.

The V gene is TRBV18, the J gene TRBJ2-7; D uncertain. CDR1 KGHSH and CDR2 LQKENI come from the germline V gene. CDR3 length: 14 amino acids. V dropped 3 bases and J dropped 2 bases, with 11 bases sitting between them. CDR3 nucleotides: TGTGCCAGCTCACCCCCGAAAGGAGCCTACGAGCAGTACTTC. This encodes CASSPPKGAYEQYF.

The chain carries TRBV12-5 and TRBJ1-5; TRBD1 aligns across 9 bases. The CDR3 contains 17 residues. Trimming took 6 bases from V and 0 from J; bases not matched to a gene: 9. Germline CDR1 LGHNT, CDR2 FRNRAP. As DNA, the CDR3 is TGTGCTAGTGGGGCGGGACAGGGACCTTATAGCAATCAGCCCCAGCATTTT. Translation: CASGAGQGPYSNQPQHF.

V and J are TRBV7-2 and TRBJ2-3; TRBD2 is a possible D gene (6 bases). V lost 3 bases and J 0 bases, leaving 10 bases between the germline ends. Germline V gives CDR1 SGHTA, CDR2 FQGNSA. CDR3 length equals 15 residues. CDR3 residues: CASSFSGTSTDTQYF. The CDR3 DNA follows: TGTGCCAGCAGCTTTTCCGGGACTAGCACAGATACGCAGTATTTT.

The chain couples TRBV3-1 (or the pseudogene TRBV3-2) to TRBJ2-7; the match to TRBD2 covers 16 bases. The germline CDR1 and CDR2 sequences are LGHDT and YNNKEL (reference sequence). This CDR3 has 19 amino acids. V was clipped by 1 base and J by 5 bases; unmatched bases: 11. The CDR3: CASSQGVKGLAGGINEQYF. The CDR3, as DNA: TGTGCCAGCAGCCAAGGTGTCAAGGGACTAGCGGGAGGGATCAACGAGCAGTACTTC.

This clone was recorded only once. The chain has TRBV2 and TRBJ1-4, with 8 nucleotides matching TRBD1. The CDR3 contains 14 residues. The germline V gene encodes CDR1 SNHLY and CDR2 FYNNEI. J was trimmed by 7 bases and V by 5 bases; bases with no gene match: 6. The DNA of the CDR3 is TGTGCCAGCAGTCCGCGGACAGGGAGTGAAAAACTGTTTTTT. As protein: CASSPRTGSEKLFF.

There are a few counts of this clone. This chain joins TRBV6-6 and TRBJ1-6; 8 positions match TRBD1. From germline, CDR1 is MNHNY and CDR2 SVGAGI (reference sequence). The CDR3 covers 16 residues. V shed 7 bases and J 0 bases; nucleotides not matched to a gene: 5. The CDR3 loop is CASTGQGSSYNSPLHF. Written as DNA, the CDR3 is TGTGCCAGCACTGGACAGGGCAGCTCCTATAATTCACCCCTCCACTTT.